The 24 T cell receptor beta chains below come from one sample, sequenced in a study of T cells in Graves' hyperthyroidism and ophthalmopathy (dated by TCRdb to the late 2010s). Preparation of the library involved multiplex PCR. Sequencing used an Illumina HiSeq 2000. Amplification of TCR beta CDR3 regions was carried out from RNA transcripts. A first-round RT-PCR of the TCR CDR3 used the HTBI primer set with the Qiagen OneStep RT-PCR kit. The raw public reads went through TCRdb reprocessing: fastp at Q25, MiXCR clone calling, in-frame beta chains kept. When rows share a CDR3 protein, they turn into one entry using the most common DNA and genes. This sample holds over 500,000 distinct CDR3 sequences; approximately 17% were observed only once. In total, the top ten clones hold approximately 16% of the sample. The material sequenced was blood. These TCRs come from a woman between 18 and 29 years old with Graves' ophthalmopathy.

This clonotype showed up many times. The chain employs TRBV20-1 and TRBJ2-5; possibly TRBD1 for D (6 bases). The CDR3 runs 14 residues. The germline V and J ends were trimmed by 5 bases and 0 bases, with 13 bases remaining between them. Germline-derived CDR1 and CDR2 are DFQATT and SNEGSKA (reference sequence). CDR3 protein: CSAALGHHQETQYF. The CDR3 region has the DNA TGCAGTGCTGCCCTGGGACACCACCAAGAGACCCAGTACTTC.

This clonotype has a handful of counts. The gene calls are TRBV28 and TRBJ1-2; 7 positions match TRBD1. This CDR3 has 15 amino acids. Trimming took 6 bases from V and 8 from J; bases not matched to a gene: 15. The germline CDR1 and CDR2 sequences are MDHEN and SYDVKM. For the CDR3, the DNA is TGTGCCAGCAGCCTCGGGAGGGGGCAAGTAGGGGGCTACACCTTC. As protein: CASSLGRGQVGGYTF.

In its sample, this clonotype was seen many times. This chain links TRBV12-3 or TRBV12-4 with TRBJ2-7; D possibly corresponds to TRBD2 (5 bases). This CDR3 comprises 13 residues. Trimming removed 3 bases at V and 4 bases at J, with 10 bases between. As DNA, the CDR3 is TGTGCCAGCAGTTTGAGGGCACGGTACGAGCAGTACTTC. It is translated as CASSLRARYEQYF.

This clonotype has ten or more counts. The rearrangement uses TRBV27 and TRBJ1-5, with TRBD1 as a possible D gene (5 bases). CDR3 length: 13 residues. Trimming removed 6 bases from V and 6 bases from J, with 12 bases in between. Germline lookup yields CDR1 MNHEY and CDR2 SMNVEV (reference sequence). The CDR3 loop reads CASSFGTGQPQHF. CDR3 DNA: TGTGCCAGCAGCTTTGGGACGGGTCAGCCCCAGCATTTT.

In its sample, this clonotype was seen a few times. The CDR3 bases are TGCAGTGCTAGAAGCGCATTTCGGACTAGCGCTGAAACCGGGGAGCTGTTTTTT. The encoded protein is CSARSAFRTSAETGELFF. This chain connects TRBV20-1 to TRBJ2-2; 9 bases line up with TRBD2. V trimming: 2 bases; J trimming: 5 bases; junction bases outside the gene matches: 15. This CDR3 spans 18 amino acids. CDR1 is DFQATT and CDR2 is SNEGSKA in the germline V gene (reference sequence).

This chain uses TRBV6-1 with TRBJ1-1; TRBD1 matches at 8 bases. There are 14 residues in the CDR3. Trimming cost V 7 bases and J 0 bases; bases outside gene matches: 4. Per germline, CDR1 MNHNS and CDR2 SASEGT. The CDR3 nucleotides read TGTGCCAGCACCGGGACAGGCGTGAACACTGAAGCTTTCTTT. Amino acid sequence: CASTGTGVNTEAFF.

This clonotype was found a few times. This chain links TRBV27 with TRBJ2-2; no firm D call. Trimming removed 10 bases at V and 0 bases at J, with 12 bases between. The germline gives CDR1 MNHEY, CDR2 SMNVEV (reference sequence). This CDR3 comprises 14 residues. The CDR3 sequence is CATKRTANTGELFF. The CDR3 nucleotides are TGTGCCACCAAGAGAACAGCGAACACCGGGGAGCTGTTTTTT.

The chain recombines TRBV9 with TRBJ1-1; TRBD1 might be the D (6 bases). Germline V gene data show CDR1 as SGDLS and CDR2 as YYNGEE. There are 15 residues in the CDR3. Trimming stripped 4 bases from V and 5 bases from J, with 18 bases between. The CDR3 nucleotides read TGTGCCAGCAGCCTCGAGGGGGGGGGGCCGACTGAAGCTTTCTTT. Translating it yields CASSLEGGGPTEAFF.

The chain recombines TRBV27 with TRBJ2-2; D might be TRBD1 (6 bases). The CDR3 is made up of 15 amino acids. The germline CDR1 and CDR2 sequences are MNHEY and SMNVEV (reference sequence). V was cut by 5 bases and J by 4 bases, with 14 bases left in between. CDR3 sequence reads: CASSLGAGITGELFF. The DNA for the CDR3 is TGTGCCAGCAGTCTGGGGGCAGGGATCACCGGGGAGCTGTTTTTT.

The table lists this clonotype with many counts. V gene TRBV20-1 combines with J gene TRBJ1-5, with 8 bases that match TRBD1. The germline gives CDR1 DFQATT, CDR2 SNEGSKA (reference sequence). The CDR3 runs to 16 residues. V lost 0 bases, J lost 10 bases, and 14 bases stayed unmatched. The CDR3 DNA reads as TGCAGTGCTAGAGAGCAACCCCGGGACAGGCTACCCCCCCAGCATTTT. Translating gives CSAREQPRDRLPPQHF.

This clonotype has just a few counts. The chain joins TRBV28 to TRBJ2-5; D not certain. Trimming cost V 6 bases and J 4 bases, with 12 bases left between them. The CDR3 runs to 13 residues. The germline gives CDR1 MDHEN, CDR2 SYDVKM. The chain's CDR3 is CASRSPGPETQYF. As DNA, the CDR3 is TGTGCCAGCAGATCCCCGGGCCCAGAGACCCAGTACTTC.

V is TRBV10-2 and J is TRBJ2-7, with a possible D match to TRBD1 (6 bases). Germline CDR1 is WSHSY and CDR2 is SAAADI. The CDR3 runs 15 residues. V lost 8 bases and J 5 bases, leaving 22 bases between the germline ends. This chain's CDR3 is CASLGEQGDINEQYF. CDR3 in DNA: TGCGCCAGCCTAGGGGAACAGGGAGATATCAACGAGCAGTACTTC.

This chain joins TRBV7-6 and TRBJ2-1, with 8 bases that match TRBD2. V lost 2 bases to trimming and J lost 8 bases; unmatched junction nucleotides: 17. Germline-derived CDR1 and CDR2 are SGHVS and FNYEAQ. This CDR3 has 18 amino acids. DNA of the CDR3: TGTGCCAGCAGCTTATATCCTAGGGCGGGGGGACCTGGGGATGAGCAGTTCTTC. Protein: CASSLYPRAGGPGDEQFF.

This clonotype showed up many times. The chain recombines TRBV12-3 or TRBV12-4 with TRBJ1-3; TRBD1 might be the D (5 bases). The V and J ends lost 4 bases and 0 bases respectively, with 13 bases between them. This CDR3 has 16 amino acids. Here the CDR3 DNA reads TGTGCCAGCAGTTCGTACGGGACCTACTCTGGAAACACCATATATTTT. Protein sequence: CASSSYGTYSGNTIYF.

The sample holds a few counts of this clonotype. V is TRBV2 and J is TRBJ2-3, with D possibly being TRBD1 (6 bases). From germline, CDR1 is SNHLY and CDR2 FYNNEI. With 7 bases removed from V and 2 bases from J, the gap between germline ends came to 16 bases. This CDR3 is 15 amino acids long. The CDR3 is CASTPDEGDTDTQYF. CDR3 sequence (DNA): TGTGCCAGCACCCCGGACGAGGGGGACACAGATACGCAGTATTTT.

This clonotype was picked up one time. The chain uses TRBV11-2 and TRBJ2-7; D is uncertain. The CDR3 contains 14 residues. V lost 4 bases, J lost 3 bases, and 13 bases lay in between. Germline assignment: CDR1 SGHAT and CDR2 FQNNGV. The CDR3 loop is CASSSDGIIYEQYF. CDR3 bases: TGTGCCAGCAGCTCGGATGGGATTATCTACGAGCAGTACTTC.

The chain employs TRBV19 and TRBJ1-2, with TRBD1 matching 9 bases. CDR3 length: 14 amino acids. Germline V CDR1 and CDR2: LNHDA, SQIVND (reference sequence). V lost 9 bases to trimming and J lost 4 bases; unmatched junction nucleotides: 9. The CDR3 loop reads CASARQGDSYGYTF. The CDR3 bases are TGTGCCAGCGCCCGACAGGGGGATAGCTATGGCTACACCTTC.

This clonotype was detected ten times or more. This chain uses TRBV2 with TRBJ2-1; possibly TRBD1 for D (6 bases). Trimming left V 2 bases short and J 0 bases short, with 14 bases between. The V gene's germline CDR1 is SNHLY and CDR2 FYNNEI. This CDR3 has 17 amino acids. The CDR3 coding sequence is TGTGCCAGCAGTGAATCCGGGACACCGCTCTCCTACAATGAGCAGTTCTTC. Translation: CASSESGTPLSYNEQFF.

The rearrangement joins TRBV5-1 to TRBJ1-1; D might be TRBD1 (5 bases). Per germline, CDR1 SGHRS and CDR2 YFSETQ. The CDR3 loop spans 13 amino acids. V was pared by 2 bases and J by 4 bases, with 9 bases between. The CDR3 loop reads CASSFEGTTEAFF. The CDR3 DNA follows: TGCGCCAGCAGCTTTGAGGGGACCACTGAAGCTTTCTTT.

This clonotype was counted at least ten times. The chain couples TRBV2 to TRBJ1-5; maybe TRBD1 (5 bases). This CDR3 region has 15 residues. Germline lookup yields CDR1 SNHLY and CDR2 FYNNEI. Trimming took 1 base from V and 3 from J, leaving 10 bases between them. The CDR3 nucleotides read TGTGCCAGCAGTGAAGGCAGGGCTCTCAATCAGCCCCAGCATTTT. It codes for CASSEGRALNQPQHF.

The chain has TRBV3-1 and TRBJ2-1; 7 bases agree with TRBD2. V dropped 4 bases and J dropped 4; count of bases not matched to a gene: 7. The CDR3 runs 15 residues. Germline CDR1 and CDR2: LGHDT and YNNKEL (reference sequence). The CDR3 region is CASSPRSGYYNEQFF. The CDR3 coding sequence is TGTGCCAGCAGCCCCCGTAGCGGGTATTACAATGAGCAGTTCTTC.

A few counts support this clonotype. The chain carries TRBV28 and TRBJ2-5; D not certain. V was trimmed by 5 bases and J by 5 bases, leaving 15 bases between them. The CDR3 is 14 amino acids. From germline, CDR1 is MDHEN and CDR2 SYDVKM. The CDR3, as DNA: TGTGCCAGCAGTGGAAGCGACCCCAGGGAGACCCAGTACTTC. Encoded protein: CASSGSDPRETQYF.

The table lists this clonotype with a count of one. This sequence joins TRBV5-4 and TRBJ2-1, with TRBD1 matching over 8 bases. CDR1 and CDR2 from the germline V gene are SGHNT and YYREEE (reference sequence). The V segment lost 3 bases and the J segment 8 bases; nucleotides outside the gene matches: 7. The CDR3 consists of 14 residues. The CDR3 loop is CASSYGQGGDEQFF. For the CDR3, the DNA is TGTGCCAGCAGCTATGGACAGGGCGGCGATGAGCAGTTCTTC.

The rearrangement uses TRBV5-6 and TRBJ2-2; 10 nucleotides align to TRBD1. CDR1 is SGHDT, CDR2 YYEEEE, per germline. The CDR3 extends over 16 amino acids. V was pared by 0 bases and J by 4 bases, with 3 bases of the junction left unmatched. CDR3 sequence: CASSLEGQGITGELFF. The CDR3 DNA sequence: TGTGCCAGCAGCTTGGAGGGACAGGGGATCACCGGGGAGCTGTTTTTT.